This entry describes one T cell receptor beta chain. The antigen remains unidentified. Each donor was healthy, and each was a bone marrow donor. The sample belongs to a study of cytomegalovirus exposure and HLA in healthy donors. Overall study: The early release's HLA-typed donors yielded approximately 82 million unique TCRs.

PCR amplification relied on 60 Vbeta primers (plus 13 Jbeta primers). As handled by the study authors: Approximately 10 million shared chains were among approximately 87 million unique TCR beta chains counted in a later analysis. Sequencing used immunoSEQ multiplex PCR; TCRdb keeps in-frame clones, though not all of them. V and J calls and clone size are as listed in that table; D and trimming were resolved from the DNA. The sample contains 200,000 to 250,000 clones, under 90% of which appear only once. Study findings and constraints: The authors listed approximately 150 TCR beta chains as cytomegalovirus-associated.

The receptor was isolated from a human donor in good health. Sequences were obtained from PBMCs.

The CDR3 loop reads CASSYSAAGGYEQYF. The CDR3 bases are TGTGCCAGCAGTTACTCAGCAGCGGGGGGGTACGAGCAGTACTTC. The chain has TRBV6-5 and TRBJ2-7, with 10 bases matching TRBD2. CDR3 size: 15 residues. The germline V gene encodes CDR1 MNHEY and CDR2 SVGAGI. J was trimmed by 4 bases and V by 0 bases; bases with no gene match: 3.